The text below deals with one T cell receptor (beta chain). The sample is drawn from a study of shared clonotypes between healthy human individuals. Spread over ten immunoSEQ deep assay plates, unsorted PBMC DNA underwent sequencing. Authors' analysis steps: Without quality scores, immunoSEQ junctional reads could not be filtered like full-length reads. Sequencing used immunoSEQ multiplex PCR; TCRdb keeps in-frame clones, though not all of them. The V and J calls and clone size are taken from that table; D and trimming were inferred from the DNA. The sample has 400,000 to 600,000 clones; nearly 80% are singletons. Germline CDR1 and CDR2: SGHVS and FNYEAQ. Trimming stripped 0 bases from V and 1 base from J, with 5 bases between. The CDR3 runs 14 residues.

The sample taken for sequencing was PBMCs. The chain uses TRBV7-6 and TRBJ2-3, with D maybe TRBD2 (5 bases). This TCR came from a middle-aged woman in good health. Some clones in this sample may be carry-over from other donors' samples. CDR3 sequence: CASSLAGGTDTQYF. The DNA for the CDR3 is TGTGCCAGCAGCTTAGCGGGAGGCACAGATACGCAGTATTTT.